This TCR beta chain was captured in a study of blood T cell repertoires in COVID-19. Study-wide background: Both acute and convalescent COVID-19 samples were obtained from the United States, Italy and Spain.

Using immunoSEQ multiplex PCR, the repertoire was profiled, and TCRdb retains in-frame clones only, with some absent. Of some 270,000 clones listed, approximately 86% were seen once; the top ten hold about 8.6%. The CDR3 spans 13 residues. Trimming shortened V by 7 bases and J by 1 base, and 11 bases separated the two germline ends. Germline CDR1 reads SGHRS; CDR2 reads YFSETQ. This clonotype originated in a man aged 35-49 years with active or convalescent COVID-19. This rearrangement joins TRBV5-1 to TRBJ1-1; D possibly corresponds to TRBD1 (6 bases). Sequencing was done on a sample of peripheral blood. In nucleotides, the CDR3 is TGCGCCAGCTCAGACAGGCGGAACACTGAAGCTTTCTTT. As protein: CASSDRRNTEAFF.